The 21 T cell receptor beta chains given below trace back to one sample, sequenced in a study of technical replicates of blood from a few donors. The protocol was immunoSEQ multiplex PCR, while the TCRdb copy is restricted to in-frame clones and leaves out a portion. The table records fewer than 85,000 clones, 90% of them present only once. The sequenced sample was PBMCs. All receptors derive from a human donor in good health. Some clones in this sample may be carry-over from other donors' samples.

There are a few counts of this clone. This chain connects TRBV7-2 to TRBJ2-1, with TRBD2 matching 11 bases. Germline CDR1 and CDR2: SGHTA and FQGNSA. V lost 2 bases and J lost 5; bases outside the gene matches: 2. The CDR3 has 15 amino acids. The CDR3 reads CASSLQLAGDNEQFF. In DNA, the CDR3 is TGTGCCAGCAGCTTACAACTAGCGGGGGACAATGAGCAGTTCTTC.

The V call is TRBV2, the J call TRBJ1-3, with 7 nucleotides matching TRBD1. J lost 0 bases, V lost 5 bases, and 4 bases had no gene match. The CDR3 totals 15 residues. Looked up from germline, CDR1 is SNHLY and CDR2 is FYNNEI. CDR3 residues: CASSWGQPSGNTIYF. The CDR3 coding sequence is TGTGCCAGCAGTTGGGGACAGCCCTCTGGAAACACCATATATTTT. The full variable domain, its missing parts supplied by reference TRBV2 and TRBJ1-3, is EPEVTQTPSHQVTQMGQEVILRCVPISNHLYFYWYRQILGQKVEFLVSFYNNEISEKSEIFDDQFSVERPDGSNFTLKIRSTKLEDSAMYFCASSWGQPSGNTIYFGEGSWLTVV.

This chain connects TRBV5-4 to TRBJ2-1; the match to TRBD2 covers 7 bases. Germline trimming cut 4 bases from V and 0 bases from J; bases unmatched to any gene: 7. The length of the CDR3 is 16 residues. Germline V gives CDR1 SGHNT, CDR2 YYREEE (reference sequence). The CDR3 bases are TGTGCCAGCAGCAAGAAAGCGGGACTCTCCTACAATGAGCAGTTCTTC. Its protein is CASSKKAGLSYNEQFF.

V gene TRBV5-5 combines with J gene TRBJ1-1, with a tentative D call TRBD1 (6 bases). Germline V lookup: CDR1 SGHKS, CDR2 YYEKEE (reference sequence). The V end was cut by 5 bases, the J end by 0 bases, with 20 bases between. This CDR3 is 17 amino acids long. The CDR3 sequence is CASSLILQGLMNTEAFF. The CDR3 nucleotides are TGTGCCAGCAGTTTAATCCTACAGGGCCTCATGAACACTGAAGCTTTCTTT.

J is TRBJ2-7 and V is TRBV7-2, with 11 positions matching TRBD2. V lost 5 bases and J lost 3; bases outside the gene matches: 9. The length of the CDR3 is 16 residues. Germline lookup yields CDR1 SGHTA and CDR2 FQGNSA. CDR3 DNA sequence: TGTGCCAGCAGCCCCGACACTAGCGGGAGTTTCTACGAGCAGTACTTC. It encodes CASSPDTSGSFYEQYF.

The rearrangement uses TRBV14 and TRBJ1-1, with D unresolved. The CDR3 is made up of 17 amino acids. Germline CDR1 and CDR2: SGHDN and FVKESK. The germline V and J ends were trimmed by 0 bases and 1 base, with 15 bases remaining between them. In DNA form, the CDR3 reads TGTGCCAGCAGCCAAGATCTTTGGGCTCCTGAGAACACTGAAGCTTTCTTT. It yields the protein CASSQDLWAPENTEAFF.

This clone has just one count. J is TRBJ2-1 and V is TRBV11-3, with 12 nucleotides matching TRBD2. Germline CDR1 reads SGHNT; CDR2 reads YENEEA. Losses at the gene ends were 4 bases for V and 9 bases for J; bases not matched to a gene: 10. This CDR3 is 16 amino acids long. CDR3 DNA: TGTGCCAGCAGCTCAATGACTAGCGGGAGAGAAGGTGAGCAGTTCTTC. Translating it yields CASSSMTSGREGEQFF.

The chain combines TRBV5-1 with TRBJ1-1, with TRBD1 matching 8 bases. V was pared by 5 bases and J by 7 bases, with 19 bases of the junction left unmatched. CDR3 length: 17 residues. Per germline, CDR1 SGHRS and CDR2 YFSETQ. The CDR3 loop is CASRSGTGFSRGNEAFF. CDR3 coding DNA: TGCGCCAGCAGGTCCGGGACAGGTTTCTCGAGGGGGAATGAAGCTTTCTTT.

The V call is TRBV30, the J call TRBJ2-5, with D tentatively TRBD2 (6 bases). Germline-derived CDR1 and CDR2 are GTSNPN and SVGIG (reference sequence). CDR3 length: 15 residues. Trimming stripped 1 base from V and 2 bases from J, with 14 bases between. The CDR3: CAWSAGVGGQETQYF. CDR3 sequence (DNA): TGTGCCTGGAGTGCGGGGGTGGGTGGGCAAGAGACCCAGTACTTC.

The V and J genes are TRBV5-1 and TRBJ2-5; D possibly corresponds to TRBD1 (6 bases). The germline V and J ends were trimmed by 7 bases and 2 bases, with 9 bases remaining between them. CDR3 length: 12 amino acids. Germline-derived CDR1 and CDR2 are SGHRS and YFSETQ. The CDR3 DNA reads TGCGCCAGCGGGACAACGCAAGAGACCCAGTACTTC. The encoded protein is CASGTTQETQYF.

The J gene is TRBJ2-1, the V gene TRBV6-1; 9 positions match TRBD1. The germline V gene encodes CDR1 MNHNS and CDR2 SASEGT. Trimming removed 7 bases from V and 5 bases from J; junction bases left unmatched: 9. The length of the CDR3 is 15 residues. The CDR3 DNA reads TGTGCCAGCACCGGGACAGGGCTGGGTAACAATGAGCAGTTCTTC. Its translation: CASTGTGLGNNEQFF.

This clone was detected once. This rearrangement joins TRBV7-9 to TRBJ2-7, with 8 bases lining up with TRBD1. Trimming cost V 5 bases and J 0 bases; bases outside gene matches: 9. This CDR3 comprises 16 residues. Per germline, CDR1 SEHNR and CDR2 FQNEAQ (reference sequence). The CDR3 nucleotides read TGTGCCAGCAGCGGGACCCGGACAGGGCTCTCCTACGAGCAGTACTTC. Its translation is CASSGTRTGLSYEQYF.

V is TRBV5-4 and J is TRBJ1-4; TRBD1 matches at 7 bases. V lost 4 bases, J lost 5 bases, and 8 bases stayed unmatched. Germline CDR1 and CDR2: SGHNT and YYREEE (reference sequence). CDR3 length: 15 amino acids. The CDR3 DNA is TGTGCCAGCAGCCAAATGACAGGGAAAAATGAAAAACTGTTTTTT. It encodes CASSQMTGKNEKLFF.

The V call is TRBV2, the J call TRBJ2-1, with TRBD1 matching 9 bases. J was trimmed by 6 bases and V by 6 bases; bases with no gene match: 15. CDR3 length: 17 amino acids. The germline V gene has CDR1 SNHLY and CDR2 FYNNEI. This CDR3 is CASRGLVGTGTVNEQFF. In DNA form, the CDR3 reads TGTGCCAGCAGGGGACTCGTCGGGACAGGGACTGTCAATGAGCAGTTCTTC.

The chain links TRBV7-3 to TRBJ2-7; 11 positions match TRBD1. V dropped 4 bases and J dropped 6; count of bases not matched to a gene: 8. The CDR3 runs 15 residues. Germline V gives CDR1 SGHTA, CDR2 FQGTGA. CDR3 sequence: CASSSAPGQGGEQYF. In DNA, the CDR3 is TGTGCCAGCAGCTCCGCACCGGGACAGGGGGGCGAGCAGTACTTC. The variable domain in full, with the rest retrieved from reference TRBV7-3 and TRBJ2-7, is GAGVSQTPSNKVTEKGKYVELRCDPISGHTALYWYRQSLGQGPEFLIYFQGTGAADDSGLPNDRFFAVRPEGSVSTLKIQRTERGDSAVYLCASSSAPGQGGEQYFGPGTRLTVT.

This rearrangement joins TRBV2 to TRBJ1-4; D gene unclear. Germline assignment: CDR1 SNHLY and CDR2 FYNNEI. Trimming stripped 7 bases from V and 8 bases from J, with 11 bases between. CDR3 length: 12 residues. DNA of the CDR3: TGTGCCAGCACCCGGGAAGACGAAAAACTGTTTTTT. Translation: CASTREDEKLFF.

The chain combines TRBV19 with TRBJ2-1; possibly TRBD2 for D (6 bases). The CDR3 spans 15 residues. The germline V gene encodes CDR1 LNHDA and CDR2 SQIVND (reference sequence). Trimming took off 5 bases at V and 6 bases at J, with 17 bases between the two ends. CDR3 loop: CASSLGLVGGNEQFF. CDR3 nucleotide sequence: TGTGCCAGTAGTCTTGGGTTGGTGGGGGGCAATGAGCAGTTCTTC.

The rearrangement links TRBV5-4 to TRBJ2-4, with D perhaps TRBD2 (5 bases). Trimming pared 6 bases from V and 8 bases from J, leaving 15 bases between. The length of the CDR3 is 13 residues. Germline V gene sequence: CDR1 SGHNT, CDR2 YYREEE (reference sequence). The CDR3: CASNDLLGDIQYF. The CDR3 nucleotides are TGTGCCAGCAACGATTTACTCGGGGACATTCAGTACTTC. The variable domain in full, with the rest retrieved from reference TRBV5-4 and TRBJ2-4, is ETGVTQSPTHLIKTRGQQVTLRCSSQSGHNTVSWYQQALGQGPQFIFQYYREEENGRGNFPPRFSGLQFPNYSSELNVNALELDDSALYLCASNDLLGDIQYFGAGTRLSVL.

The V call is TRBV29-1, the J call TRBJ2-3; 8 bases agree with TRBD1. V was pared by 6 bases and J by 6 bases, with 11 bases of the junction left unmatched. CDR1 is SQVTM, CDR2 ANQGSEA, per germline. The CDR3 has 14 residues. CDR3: CSVEDRVKGDTQYF. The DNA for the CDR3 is TGCAGCGTCGAGGACAGGGTCAAGGGGGATACGCAGTATTTT.

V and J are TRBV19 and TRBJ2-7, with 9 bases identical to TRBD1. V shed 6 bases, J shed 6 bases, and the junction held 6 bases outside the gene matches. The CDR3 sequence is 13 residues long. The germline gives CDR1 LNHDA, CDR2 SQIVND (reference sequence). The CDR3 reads CASRPTGGIEQYF. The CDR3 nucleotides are TGTGCCAGTAGACCTACAGGGGGCATCGAGCAGTACTTC.

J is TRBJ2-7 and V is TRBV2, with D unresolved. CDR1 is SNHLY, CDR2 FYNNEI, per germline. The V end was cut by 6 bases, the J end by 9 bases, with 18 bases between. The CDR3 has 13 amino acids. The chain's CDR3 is CASRDPNNEVQYF. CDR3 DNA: TGTGCCAGCAGAGACCCAAACAACGAGGTGCAGTACTTC. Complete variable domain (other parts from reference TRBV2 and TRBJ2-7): EPEVTQTPSHQVTQMGQEVILRCVPISNHLYFYWYRQILGQKVEFLVSFYNNEISEKSEIFDDQFSVERPDGSNFTLKIRSTKLEDSAMYFCASRDPNNEVQYFGPGTRLTVT.